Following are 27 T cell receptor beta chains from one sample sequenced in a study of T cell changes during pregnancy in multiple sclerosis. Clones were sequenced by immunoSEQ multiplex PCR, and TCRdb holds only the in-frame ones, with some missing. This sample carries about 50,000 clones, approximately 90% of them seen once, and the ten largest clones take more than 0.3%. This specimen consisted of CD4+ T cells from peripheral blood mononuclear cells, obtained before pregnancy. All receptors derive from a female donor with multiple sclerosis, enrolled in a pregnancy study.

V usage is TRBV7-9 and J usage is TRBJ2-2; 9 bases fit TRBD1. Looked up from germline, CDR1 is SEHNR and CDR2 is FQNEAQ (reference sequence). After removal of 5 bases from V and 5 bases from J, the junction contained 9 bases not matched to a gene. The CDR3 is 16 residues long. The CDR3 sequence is CASSPGQGSLTGELFF. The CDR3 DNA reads TGTGCCAGCAGCCCTGGACAGGGGTCTCTTACCGGGGAGCTGTTTTTT.

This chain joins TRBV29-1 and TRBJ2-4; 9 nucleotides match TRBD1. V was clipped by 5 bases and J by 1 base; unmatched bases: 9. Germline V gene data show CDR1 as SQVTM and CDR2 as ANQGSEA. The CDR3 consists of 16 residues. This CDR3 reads CSVLPGTGWAKNIQYF. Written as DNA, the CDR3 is TGCAGCGTTCTTCCCGGGACAGGGTGGGCCAAAAACATTCAGTACTTC.

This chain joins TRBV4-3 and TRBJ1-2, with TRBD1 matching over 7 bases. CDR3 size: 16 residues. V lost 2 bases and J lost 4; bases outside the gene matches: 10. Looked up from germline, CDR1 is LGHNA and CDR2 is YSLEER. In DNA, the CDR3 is TGCGCCAGCAGCCAACGTTCCCCCCGGGACAGCTATGGCTACACCTTC. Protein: CASSQRSPRDSYGYTF.

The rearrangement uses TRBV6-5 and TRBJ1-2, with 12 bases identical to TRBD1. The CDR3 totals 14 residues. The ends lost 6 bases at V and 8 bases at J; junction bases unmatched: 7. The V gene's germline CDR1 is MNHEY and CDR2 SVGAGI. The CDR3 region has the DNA TGTGCCAGCAGGACCGGGACAGGGGGCGGGGGCTACACCTTC. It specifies CASRTGTGGGGYTF.

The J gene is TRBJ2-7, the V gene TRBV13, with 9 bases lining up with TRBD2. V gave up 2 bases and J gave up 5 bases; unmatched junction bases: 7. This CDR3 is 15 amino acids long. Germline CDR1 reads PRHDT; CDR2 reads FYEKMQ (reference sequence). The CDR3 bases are TGTGCCAGCAGCTTACGCGGGGGGGCGCACCACGAGCAGTACTTC. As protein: CASSLRGGAHHEQYF.

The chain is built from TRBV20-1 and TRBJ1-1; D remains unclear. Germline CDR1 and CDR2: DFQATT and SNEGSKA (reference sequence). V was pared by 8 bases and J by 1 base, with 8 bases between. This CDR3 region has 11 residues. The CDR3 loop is CSLLGNTEAFF. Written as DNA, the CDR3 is TGCAGTCTCCTCGGGAACACTGAAGCTTTCTTT.

The CDR3 loop reads CATSRDLGADTQYF. CDR3 sequence (DNA): TGTGCCACCAGCAGAGATCTGGGAGCAGATACGCAGTATTTT. This sequence joins TRBV15 and TRBJ2-3; D may be TRBD2 (5 bases). The ends were cut back, 0 bases at V and 4 bases at J, with 8 bases in the middle. Germline CDR1 reads LNHNV; CDR2 reads YYDKDF (reference sequence). The CDR3 has 14 residues.

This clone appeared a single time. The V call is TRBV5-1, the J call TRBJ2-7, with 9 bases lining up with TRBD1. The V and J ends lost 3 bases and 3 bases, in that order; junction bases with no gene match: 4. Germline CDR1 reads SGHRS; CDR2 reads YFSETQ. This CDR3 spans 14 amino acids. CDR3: CASSSRDRVYEQYF. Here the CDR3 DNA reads TGCGCCAGCAGCTCCCGGGACAGGGTCTACGAGCAGTACTTC.

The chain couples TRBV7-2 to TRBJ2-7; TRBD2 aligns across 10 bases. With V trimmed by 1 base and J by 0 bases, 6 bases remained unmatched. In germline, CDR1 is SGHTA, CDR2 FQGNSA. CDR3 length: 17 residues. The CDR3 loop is CASSLVASGRSSYEQYF. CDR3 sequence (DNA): TGTGCCAGCAGCTTAGTAGCTAGCGGGAGAAGCTCCTACGAGCAGTACTTC.

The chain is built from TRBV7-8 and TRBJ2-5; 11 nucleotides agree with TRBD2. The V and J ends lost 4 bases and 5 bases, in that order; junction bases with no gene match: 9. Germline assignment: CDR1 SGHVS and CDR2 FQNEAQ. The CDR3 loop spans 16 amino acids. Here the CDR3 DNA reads TGTGCCAGCAGCTCTCAACTAGCGGGAGTCGGGGAGACCCAGTACTTC. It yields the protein CASSSQLAGVGETQYF. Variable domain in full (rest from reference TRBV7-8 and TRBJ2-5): GAGVSQSPRYKVAKRGQDVALRCDPISGHVSLFWYQQALGQGPEFLTYFQNEAQLDKSGLPSDRFFAERPEGSVSTLKIQRTQQEDSAVYLCASSSQLAGVGETQYFGPGTRLLVL.

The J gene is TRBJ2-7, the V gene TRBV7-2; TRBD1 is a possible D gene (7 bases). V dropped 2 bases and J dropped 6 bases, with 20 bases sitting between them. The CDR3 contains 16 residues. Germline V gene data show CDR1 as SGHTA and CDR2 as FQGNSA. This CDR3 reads CASSLMVLEGAGEQYF. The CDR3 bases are TGTGCCAGCAGCTTAATGGTGTTGGAGGGGGCTGGCGAGCAGTACTTC.

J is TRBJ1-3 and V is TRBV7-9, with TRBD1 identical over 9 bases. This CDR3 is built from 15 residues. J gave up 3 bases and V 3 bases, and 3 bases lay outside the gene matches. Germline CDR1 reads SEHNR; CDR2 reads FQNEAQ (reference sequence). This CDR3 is CASSFDRGYGNTIYF. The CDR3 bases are TGTGCCAGCAGCTTCGACAGGGGGTATGGAAACACCATATATTTT.

CDR3 DNA: TGTGCCAGCAGTTCTCCCTGGACAGGTTCTGAGACCCAGTACTTC. Translating gives CASSSPWTGSETQYF. The V and J genes are TRBV28 and TRBJ2-5, with 7 bases fitting TRBD1. CDR1 and CDR2 from the germline V gene are MDHEN and SYDVKM. The CDR3 covers 15 residues. V lost 4 bases and J lost 5; bases outside the gene matches: 10.

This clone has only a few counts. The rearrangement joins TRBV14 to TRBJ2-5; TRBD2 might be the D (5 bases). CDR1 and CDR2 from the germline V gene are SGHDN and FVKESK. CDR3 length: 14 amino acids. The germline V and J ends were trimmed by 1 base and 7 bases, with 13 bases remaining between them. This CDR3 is CASSQGTGMATQYF. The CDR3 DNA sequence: TGTGCCAGCAGCCAAGGGACGGGAATGGCGACCCAGTACTTC.

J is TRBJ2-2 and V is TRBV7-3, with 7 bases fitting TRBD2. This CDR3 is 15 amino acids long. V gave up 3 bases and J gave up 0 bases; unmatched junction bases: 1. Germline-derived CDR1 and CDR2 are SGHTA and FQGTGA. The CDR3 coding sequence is TGTGCCAGCAGCTTGACTAGCACGAACACCGGGGAGCTGTTTTTT. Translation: CASSLTSTNTGELFF.

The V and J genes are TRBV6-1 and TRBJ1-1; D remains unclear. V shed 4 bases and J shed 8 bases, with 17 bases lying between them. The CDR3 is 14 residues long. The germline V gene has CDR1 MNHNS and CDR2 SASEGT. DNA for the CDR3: TGTGCCAGCAGTGGACTCCGGGTCCCACCCGAAGCTTTCTTT. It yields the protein CASSGLRVPPEAFF.

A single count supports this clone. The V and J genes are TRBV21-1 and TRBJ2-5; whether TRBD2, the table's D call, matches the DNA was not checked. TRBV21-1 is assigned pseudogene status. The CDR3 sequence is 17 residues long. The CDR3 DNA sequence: TGTGCCAGCAGCAAACCCCGGGGGGTTTGGCCGTTTGAGACCCAGTACTTC. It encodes CASSKPRGVWPFETQYF.

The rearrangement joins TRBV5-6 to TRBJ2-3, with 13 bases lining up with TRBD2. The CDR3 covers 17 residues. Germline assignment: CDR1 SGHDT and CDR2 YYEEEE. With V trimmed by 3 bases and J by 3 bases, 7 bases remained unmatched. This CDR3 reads CASSWSGTSGITDTQYF. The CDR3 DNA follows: TGTGCCAGCAGCTGGAGTGGGACTAGCGGGATTACAGATACGCAGTATTTT.

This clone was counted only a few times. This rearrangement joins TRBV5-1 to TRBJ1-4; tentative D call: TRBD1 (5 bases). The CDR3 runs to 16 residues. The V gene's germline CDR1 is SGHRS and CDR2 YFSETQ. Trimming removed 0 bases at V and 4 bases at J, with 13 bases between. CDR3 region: CASSLAGPQGNEKLFF. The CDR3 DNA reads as TGCGCCAGCAGCTTGGCAGGACCCCAGGGTAATGAAAAACTGTTTTTT.

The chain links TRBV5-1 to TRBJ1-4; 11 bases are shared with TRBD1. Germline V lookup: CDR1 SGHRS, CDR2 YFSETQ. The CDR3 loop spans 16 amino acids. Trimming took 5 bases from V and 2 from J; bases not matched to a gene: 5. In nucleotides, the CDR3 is TGCGCCAGCAGACCCGGGACAGGGGGGACTAATGAAAAACTGTTTTTT. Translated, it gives CASRPGTGGTNEKLFF.

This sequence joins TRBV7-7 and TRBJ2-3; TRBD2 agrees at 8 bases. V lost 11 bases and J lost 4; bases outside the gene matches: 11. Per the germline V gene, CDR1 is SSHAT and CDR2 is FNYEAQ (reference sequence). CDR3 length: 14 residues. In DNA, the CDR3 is TGTGCCTCCGGACCGGGACTAGTCCCAGATACGCAGTATTTT. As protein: CASGPGLVPDTQYF. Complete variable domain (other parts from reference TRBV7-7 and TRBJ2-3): GAGVSQSPRYKVTKRGQDVTLRCDPISSHATLYWYQQALGQGPEFLTYFNYEAQPDKSGLPSDRFSAERPEGSISTLTIQRTEQRDSAMYRCASGPGLVPDTQYFGPGTRLTVL.

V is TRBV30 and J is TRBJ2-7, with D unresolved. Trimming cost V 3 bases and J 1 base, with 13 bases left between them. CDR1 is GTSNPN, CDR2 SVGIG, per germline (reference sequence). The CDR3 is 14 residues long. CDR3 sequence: CAWRGSLTSYEQYF. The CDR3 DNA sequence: TGTGCCTGGAGGGGCAGCCTAACGTCCTACGAGCAGTACTTC.

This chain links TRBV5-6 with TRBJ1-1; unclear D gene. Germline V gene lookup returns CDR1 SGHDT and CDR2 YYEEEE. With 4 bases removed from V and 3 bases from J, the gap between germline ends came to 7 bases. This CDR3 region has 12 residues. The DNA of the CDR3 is TGTGCCAGCAGCCTACCATACACTGAAGCTTTCTTT. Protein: CASSLPYTEAFF.

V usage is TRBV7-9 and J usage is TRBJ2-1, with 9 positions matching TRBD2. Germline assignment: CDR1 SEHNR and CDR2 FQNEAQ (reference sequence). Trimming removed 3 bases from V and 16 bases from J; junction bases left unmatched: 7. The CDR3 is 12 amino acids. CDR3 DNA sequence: TGTGCCAGCAGCTTTGTAACCGGGACTAGCTTCTTC. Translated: CASSFVTGTSFF.

CDR3 DNA sequence: TGCGCCAGCAGCTGGCCGTTGACCGGGGAGCTGTTTTTT. Translation: CASSWPLTGELFF. The chain links TRBV5-1 to TRBJ2-2, with D hard to call. V was trimmed by 3 bases and J by 5 bases, leaving 8 bases between them. The germline gives CDR1 SGHRS, CDR2 YFSETQ. This CDR3 is 13 amino acids long.

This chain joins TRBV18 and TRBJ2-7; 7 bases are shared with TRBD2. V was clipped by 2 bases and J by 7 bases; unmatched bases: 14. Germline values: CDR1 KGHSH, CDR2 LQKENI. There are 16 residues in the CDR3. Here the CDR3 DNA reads TGTGCCAGCTCACCAGGCGCAACGGGAGGAGGCAATGAGCAGTACTTC. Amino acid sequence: CASSPGATGGGNEQYF.

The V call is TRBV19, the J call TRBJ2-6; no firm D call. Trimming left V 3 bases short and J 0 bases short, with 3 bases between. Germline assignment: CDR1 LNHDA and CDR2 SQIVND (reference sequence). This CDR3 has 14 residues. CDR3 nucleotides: TGTGCCAGTAGTATCTCCTCTGGGGCCAACGTCCTGACTTTC. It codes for CASSISSGANVLTF.